A single sample gave rise to the 29 T cell receptor beta chains below, sequenced in a study of CD8 T cells in ankylosing spondylitis (dated by TCRdb to the late 2010s). Summary of the overall study and its limitations: A TCR beta motif made up of under ten highly homologous amino acid variants appeared to be characteristic of blood from ankylosing spondylitis patients.

Antigens of these TCRs are unknown. Preparation of the library involved 5' RACE. The instrument given in TCRdb is Illumina HiSeq 2500. Starting from the raw public reads, TCRdb applied fastp trimming at Q25, assembled clones with MiXCR and retained in-frame beta chains. Rows merge per CDR3 protein into single entries with the most common DNA and genes. The sample includes 300,000 to 400,000 distinct CDR3 sequences, with 20% to 25% observed a single time. Jointly, the top ten make up roughly a sixth of the sample. Source material: blood, either unsorted or a sorted T cell fraction (not recorded which). These receptors originate from a male donor with ankylosing spondylitis.

The chain has TRBV20-1 and TRBJ2-7; the match to TRBD2 covers 9 bases. The CDR3 has 15 residues. Germline CDR1 reads DFQATT; CDR2 reads SNEGSKA (reference sequence). Trimming removed 3 bases from V and 5 bases from J; junction bases left unmatched: 11. The CDR3 DNA reads TGCAGTGCTAGGGGTTCCAGCGGGAGGACGAACGAGCAGTACTTC. This sequence encodes CSARGSSGRTNEQYF.

The chain employs TRBV20-1 and TRBJ2-3; 9 bases are a match to TRBD2. V shed 5 bases, J shed 6 bases, and the junction held 6 bases outside the gene matches. Per the germline V gene, CDR1 is DFQATT and CDR2 is SNEGSKA (reference sequence). This CDR3 has 13 residues. CDR3 nucleotides: TGCAGTGCTGGGGCGGGAGGGCCTGATACGCAGTATTTT. Translated, it gives CSAGAGGPDTQYF.

This clonotype was seen more than once but under ten times. This rearrangement joins TRBV12-3 or TRBV12-4 to TRBJ2-1; 10 positions agree with TRBD2. V shed 1 base and J 4 bases; nucleotides not matched to a gene: 7. The CDR3 spans 17 residues. Here the CDR3 DNA reads TGTGCCAGCAGTTTAGAGGGGGGACTAGCGCGATACAATGAGCAGTTCTTC. Its protein product is CASSLEGGLARYNEQFF.

This rearrangement joins TRBV2 to TRBJ2-3; D is unclear. Deletions cut 7 bases from V and 0 bases from J, with 17 bases between. This CDR3 contains 16 residues. Germline V lookup: CDR1 SNHLY, CDR2 FYNNEI. As DNA, the CDR3 is TGTGCCAGCACCGTCTCTAACCGGGCTAGCACAGATACGCAGTATTTT. Encoded protein: CASTVSNRASTDTQYF. Full variable domain (rest looked up from reference TRBV2 and TRBJ2-3): EPEVTQTPSHQVTQMGQEVILRCVPISNHLYFYWYRQILGQKVEFLVSFYNNEISEKSEIFDDQFSVERPDGSNFTLKIRSTKLEDSAMYFCASTVSNRASTDTQYFGPGTRLTVL.

The chain combines TRBV29-1 with TRBJ2-1; tentative D call: TRBD1 (5 bases). Germline CDR1 SQVTM, CDR2 ANQGSEA. Between the trimmed V and J ends, which lost 4 bases and 1 base, there was a span of 11 bases. This CDR3 is built from 14 residues. The CDR3 loop is CSVVSGFSYNEQFF. CDR3 DNA: TGCAGCGTTGTGTCAGGGTTTTCCTACAATGAGCAGTTCTTC.

This clonotype turned up a few times. This rearrangement joins TRBV20-1 to TRBJ2-2, with 8 bases aligning to TRBD1. This CDR3 is 14 amino acids long. Germline CDR1 and CDR2: DFQATT and SNEGSKA (reference sequence). CDR3 DNA sequence: TGCAGCGGGGCAGGGGGCAGGCGCACCGGGGAGCTGTTTTTT. This translates into CSGAGGRRTGELFF.

In this sample, this clonotype turned up a few times. This rearrangement joins TRBV29-1 to TRBJ2-1; TRBD2 matches at 8 bases. This CDR3 region has 13 residues. The trim removed 4 bases at V and 8 bases at J, leaving 7 bases unmatched. Germline V lookup: CDR1 SQVTM, CDR2 ANQGSEA. CDR3 coding DNA: TGCAGCGTTGGGGCCGGGGGGGCTGATGAGCAGTTCTTC. It translates to CSVGAGGADEQFF.

The chain joins TRBV19 to TRBJ1-3; D is unresolved. In germline, CDR1 is LNHDA, CDR2 SQIVND (reference sequence). Trimming pared 8 bases from V and 7 bases from J, leaving 15 bases between. The CDR3 contains 13 residues. The CDR3 sequence is CASRLSEGNTIYF. The CDR3 nucleotides read TGTGCCAGTCGGTTATCGGAGGGTAACACCATATATTTT.

The chain has TRBV28 and TRBJ2-3, with 7 bases that match TRBD1. V gave up 2 bases and J gave up 7 bases; unmatched junction bases: 9. Germline assignment: CDR1 MDHEN and CDR2 SYDVKM. CDR3 size: 15 residues. The CDR3 protein is CASSLGDRVAHTQYF. The CDR3 nucleotides are TGTGCCAGCAGTTTAGGAGACAGGGTCGCACATACGCAGTATTTT.

This clonotype was recorded a few times. The rearrangement links TRBV19 to TRBJ1-1; D is possibly TRBD1 (5 bases). Germline CDR1 is LNHDA and CDR2 is SQIVND (reference sequence). Trimming left V 8 bases short and J 4 bases short, with 20 bases between. The CDR3 totals 15 residues. The chain's CDR3 is CASAPHTPGGTEAFF. The CDR3 DNA reads as TGTGCCAGTGCACCCCATACCCCGGGGGGCACTGAAGCTTTCTTT. Variable domain in full (rest from reference TRBV19 and TRBJ1-1): DGGITQSPKYLFRKEGQNVTLSCEQNLNHDAMYWYRQDPGQGLRLIYYSQIVNDFQKGDIAEGYSVSREKKESFPLTVTSAQKNPTAFYLCASAPHTPGGTEAFFGQGTRLTVV.

The chain recombines TRBV29-1 with TRBJ1-3; D perhaps matches TRBD1 (6 bases). CDR3 length: 16 amino acids. V gave up 4 bases and J gave up 2 bases, with 18 bases separating them. Germline lookup yields CDR1 SQVTM and CDR2 ANQGSEA. The CDR3 loop is CSVVRGGTGPGNTIYF. In DNA, the CDR3 is TGCAGCGTTGTGCGTGGGGGAACAGGGCCTGGAAACACCATATATTTT. Full variable domain (remainder filled in from reference TRBV29-1 and TRBJ1-3): SAVISQKPSRDICQRGTSLTIQCQVDSQVTMMFWYRQQPGQSLTLIATANQGSEATYESGFVIDKFPISRPNLTFSTLTVSNMSPEDSSIYLCSVVRGGTGPGNTIYFGEGSWLTVV.

The rearrangement joins TRBV5-1 to TRBJ2-1; 8 bases align to TRBD1. Germline V lookup: CDR1 SGHRS, CDR2 YFSETQ. The CDR3 totals 15 residues. The V and J ends lost 3 bases and 1 base, in that order; junction bases with no gene match: 3. This chain's CDR3 is CASSWDRPSYNEQFF. CDR3 bases: TGCGCCAGCAGCTGGGACAGGCCATCCTACAATGAGCAGTTCTTC.

The chain has TRBV7-6 and TRBJ2-5; the match to TRBD2 covers 11 bases. Germline lookup yields CDR1 SGHVS and CDR2 FNYEAQ. Unmatched junction bases numbered 10, after V lost 5 bases and J lost 2 bases. This CDR3 is 17 amino acids long. The CDR3 nucleotides read TGTGCCAGCAGCGCTACGACTAGCGGGACGACTCAAGAGACCCAGTACTTC. Amino acid sequence: CASSATTSGTTQETQYF.

The chain uses TRBV12-3 or TRBV12-4 and TRBJ2-3, with D perhaps TRBD2 (5 bases). CDR3 length: 15 residues. Trimming took 5 bases from V and 2 from J, leaving 14 bases between them. The CDR3 spells CASSPRGVDTDTQYF. For the CDR3, the DNA is TGTGCCAGCAGTCCTCGGGGTGTTGACACAGATACGCAGTATTTT.

CDR3 region: CASSPFFRTSGANVLTF. As DNA, the CDR3 is TGTGCCAGCTCACCATTTTTCCGGACGTCTGGGGCCAACGTCCTGACTTTC. The chain combines TRBV18 with TRBJ2-6; D is uncertain. Trimming pared 2 bases from V and 1 base from J, leaving 12 bases between. Germline-derived CDR1 and CDR2 are KGHSH and LQKENI. The CDR3 runs 17 residues.

The genes are TRBV6-2 or TRBV6-3 and TRBJ1-1; D is ambiguous. This CDR3 comprises 15 residues. Germline assignment: CDR1 MNHEY and CDR2 SVGEGT. Trimming took 2 bases from V and 9 from J, leaving 19 bases between them. In DNA form, the CDR3 reads TGTGCCAGCAGTTACGTCGACACCGACAAACCCCAAGCTTTCTTT. This encodes CASSYVDTDKPQAFF.

This clonotype occurred a few times. V and J are TRBV18 and TRBJ2-2; TRBD2 agrees at 11 bases. Germline V gene lookup returns CDR1 KGHSH and CDR2 LQKENI. J lost 5 bases, V lost 5 bases, and 10 bases had no gene match. The CDR3 extends over 17 amino acids. The CDR3 loop is CASSTRTSGSKTGELFF. CDR3 sequence (DNA): TGTGCCAGCTCAACAAGAACTAGCGGGAGTAAAACCGGGGAGCTGTTTTTT.

The chain links TRBV14 to TRBJ2-7; D might be TRBD1 (6 bases). Germline V gives CDR1 SGHDN, CDR2 FVKESK. Trimming stripped 3 bases from V and 8 bases from J, with 17 bases between. The CDR3 totals 14 residues. CDR3: CASSHIQGKRQQYF. CDR3 nucleotides: TGTGCCAGCAGCCATATCCAGGGGAAAAGACAGCAGTACTTC.

This clonotype was seen a few times. The rearrangement links TRBV7-9 to TRBJ1-3; 10 nucleotides align to TRBD1. Germline V gene lookup returns CDR1 SEHNR and CDR2 FQNEAQ (reference sequence). V shed 7 bases and J 6 bases; nucleotides not matched to a gene: 6. The CDR3 spans 14 residues. This CDR3 is CASNLGTGENTIYF. For the CDR3, the DNA is TGTGCCAGCAACCTCGGGACAGGGGAAAACACCATATATTTT.

This clonotype was seen only a few times. V usage is TRBV29-1 and J usage is TRBJ2-3; D gene unclear. The CDR3 runs to 14 residues. In germline, CDR1 is SQVTM, CDR2 ANQGSEA. V shed 0 bases and J shed 0 bases, with 7 bases lying between them. The CDR3 loop reads CSVEDFGSTDTQYF. The CDR3 coding sequence is TGCAGCGTTGAAGATTTCGGGAGCACAGATACGCAGTATTTT.

This clonotype was seen only a few times. J is TRBJ2-1 and V is TRBV5-1, with 11 bases identical to TRBD2. The CDR3 runs to 15 residues. Germline trimming cut 3 bases from V and 5 bases from J; bases unmatched to any gene: 4. Germline loops: CDR1 SGHRS, CDR2 YFSETQ. CDR3 amino acids: CASSSLAGGDNEQFF. Written as DNA, the CDR3 is TGCGCCAGCAGCTCATTAGCGGGAGGGGACAATGAGCAGTTCTTC.

The V gene is TRBV28, the J gene TRBJ2-1, with 9 nucleotides matching TRBD2. The V gene's germline CDR1 is MDHEN and CDR2 SYDVKM. The V segment lost 2 bases and the J segment 6 bases; nucleotides outside the gene matches: 11. The CDR3 covers 17 residues. The CDR3 reads CASSLPQRGDRGNEQFF. DNA for the CDR3: TGTGCCAGCAGTTTACCCCAGCGGGGGGACCGGGGCAATGAGCAGTTCTTC.

This clonotype was detected once. The rearrangement uses TRBV29-1 and TRBJ1-1; D is perhaps TRBD1 (6 bases). V dropped 6 bases and J dropped 3 bases, with 14 bases sitting between them. This CDR3 has 13 amino acids. Per the germline V gene, CDR1 is SQVTM and CDR2 is ANQGSEA. In DNA form, the CDR3 reads TGCAGCGTAACCAGGGGAAGGGACACTGAAGCTTTCTTT. It specifies CSVTRGRDTEAFF.

This chain uses TRBV6-5 with TRBJ1-5; D unresolved. The germline V gene encodes CDR1 MNHEY and CDR2 SVGAGI. Trimming pared 2 bases from V and 11 bases from J, leaving 25 bases between. This CDR3 is 17 amino acids long. CDR3 nucleotides: TGTGCCAGCAGTTACCCGGCGGGGTACAGCTTAACATCGACCCAGCATTTT. Residues: CASSYPAGYSLTSTQHF.

Only a few counts were recorded for this clonotype. One end of the junction is discordant with germline, which a read error may explain. The chain links TRBV5-1 to TRBJ2-1; 8 positions match TRBD2. The CDR3 extends over 15 amino acids. CDR1 and CDR2 from the germline V gene are SGHRS and YFSETQ. CDR3 residues: CASSPGGTTDNQQFF. The CDR3 DNA reads TGCGCCAGCAGCCCGGGGGGGACGACCGACAATCAGCAGTTCTTC.

The chain recombines TRBV4-2 with TRBJ2-7, with D maybe TRBD1 (5 bases). V was shortened by 0 bases and J by 3 bases, with 15 bases between the two germline ends. This CDR3 has 16 amino acids. The germline V gene has CDR1 LGHNA and CDR2 YNFKEQ. CDR3 coding DNA: TGTGCCAGCAGCCAAGATTCTTATGCCAGGGTCTACGAGCAGTACTTC. The encoded protein is CASSQDSYARVYEQYF.

This CDR3 is CSARDAPARGRGGLFF. CDR3 nucleotides: TGCAGTGCTAGAGATGCCCCGGCAAGGGGGCGGGGTGGACTGTTTTTT. The genes are TRBV20-1 and TRBJ1-4, with 7 bases that match TRBD1. This CDR3 has 16 residues. Germline V gene lookup returns CDR1 DFQATT and CDR2 SNEGSKA (reference sequence). After removal of 0 bases from V and 13 bases from J, the junction contained 17 bases not matched to a gene.

The V call is TRBV9, the J call TRBJ2-2, with 14 nucleotides matching TRBD2. CDR3 length equals 18 residues. Germline lookup yields CDR1 SGDLS and CDR2 YYNGEE. Trimming took 3 bases from V and 1 from J; bases not matched to a gene: 5. The CDR3 loop reads CASSEGGTSGRNTGELFF. In DNA form, the CDR3 reads TGTGCCAGCAGCGAGGGGGGGACTAGCGGGAGGAACACCGGGGAGCTGTTTTTT.

The chain joins TRBV5-1 to TRBJ1-1; TRBD1 might be the D (5 bases). CDR3 size: 14 residues. Trimming cost V 0 bases and J 2 bases, with 8 bases left between them. Germline lookup yields CDR1 SGHRS and CDR2 YFSETQ. The CDR3 loop is CASSLEGFNTEAFF. Written as DNA, the CDR3 is TGCGCCAGCAGCTTGGAGGGGTTTAACACTGAAGCTTTCTTT.